This is a list of T cell receptor beta chains from one sample in a study of shared clonotypes between healthy human individuals. The method was immunoSEQ multiplex PCR; TCRdb's version includes in-frame clones alone and lacks a portion of them. The sample records 2 million to 2.5 million clones, 90% to 96% being singletons. The sequencing input was naive CD4+ T cells sorted from blood. These receptor sequences come from a man aged 18 to 30 in good health. The conserved cysteine and the conserved F or W are not part of the CDR3 here. The order of the fields is V gene, J gene, CDR3 protein.

TRBV15,TRBJ1-2,ATSRDMGSGYT
TRBV28,TRBJ1-3,ASGGGQGGGNTIY
TRBV9,TRBJ1-6,ASSVAGTGPSPLH
TRBV28,TRBJ1-6,ASSSPPLPSSPLH
TRBV28,TRBJ2-7,ASSRAYEQY
TRBV5-1,TRBJ2-1,ASSSLTGVGAYNEQF
TRBV11-3,TRBJ2-2,ASSLGPTGELF
TRBV21-1,TRBJ2-7,ASSSRGGGAYEQY
TRBV30,TRBJ1-2,AWSARGTYGYT
TRBV10-3,TRBJ2-7,ATLSNGQVAYEQY